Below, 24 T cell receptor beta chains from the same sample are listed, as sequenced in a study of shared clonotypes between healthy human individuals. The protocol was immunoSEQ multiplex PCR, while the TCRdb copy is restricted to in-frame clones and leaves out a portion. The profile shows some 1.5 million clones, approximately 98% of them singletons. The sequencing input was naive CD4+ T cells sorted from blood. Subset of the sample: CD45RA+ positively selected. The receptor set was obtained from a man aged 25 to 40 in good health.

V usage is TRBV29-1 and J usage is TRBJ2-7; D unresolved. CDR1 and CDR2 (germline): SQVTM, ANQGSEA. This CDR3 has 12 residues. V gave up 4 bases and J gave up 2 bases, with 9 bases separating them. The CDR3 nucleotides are TGCAGCGTTGTGGCCGGAACCTACGAGCAGTACTTC. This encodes CSVVAGTYEQYF.

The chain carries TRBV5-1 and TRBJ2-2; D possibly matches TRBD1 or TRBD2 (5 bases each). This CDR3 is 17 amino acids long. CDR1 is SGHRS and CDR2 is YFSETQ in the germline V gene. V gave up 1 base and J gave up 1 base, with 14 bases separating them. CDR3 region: CASSLKTGTVNTGELFF. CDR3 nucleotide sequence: TGCGCCAGCAGCTTGAAAACCGGGACGGTGAACACCGGGGAGCTGTTTTTT.

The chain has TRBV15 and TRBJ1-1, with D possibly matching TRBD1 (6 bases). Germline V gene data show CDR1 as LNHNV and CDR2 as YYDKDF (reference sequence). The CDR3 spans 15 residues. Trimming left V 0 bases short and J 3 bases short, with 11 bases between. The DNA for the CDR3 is TGTGCCACCAGCAGAGAACAGGGATGGGACACTGAAGCTTTCTTT. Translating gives CATSREQGWDTEAFF.

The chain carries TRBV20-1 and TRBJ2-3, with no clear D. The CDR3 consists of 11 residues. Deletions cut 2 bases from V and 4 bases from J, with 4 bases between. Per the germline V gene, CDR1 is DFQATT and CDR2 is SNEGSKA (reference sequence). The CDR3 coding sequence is TGCAGTGCTAGATCACCAGATACGCAGTATTTT. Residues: CSARSPDTQYF.

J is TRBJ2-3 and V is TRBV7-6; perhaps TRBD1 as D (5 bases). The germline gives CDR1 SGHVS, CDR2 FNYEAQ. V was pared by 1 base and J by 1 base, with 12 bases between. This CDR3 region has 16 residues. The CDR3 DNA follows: TGTGCCAGCAGCTTAGTGTTGGGGCGCGGCACAGATACGCAGTATTTT. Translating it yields CASSLVLGRGTDTQYF.

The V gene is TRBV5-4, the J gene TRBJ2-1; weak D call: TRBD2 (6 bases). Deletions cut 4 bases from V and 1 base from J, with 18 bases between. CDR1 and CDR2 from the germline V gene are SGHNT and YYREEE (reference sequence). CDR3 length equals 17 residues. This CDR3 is CASSRVGGSGSYNEQFF. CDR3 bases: TGTGCCAGCAGCCGCGTAGGAGGGAGTGGTTCCTACAATGAGCAGTTCTTC.

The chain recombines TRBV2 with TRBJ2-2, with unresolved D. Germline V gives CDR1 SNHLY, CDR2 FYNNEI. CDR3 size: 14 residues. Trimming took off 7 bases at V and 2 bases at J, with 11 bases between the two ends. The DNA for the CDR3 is TGTGCCAGCAAGCTCACCCGAAACACCGGGGAGCTGTTTTTT. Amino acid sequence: CASKLTRNTGELFF. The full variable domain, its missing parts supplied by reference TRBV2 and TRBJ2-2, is EPEVTQTPSHQVTQMGQEVILRCVPISNHLYFYWYRQILGQKVEFLVSFYNNEISEKSEIFDDQFSVERPDGSNFTLKIRSTKLEDSAMYFCASKLTRNTGELFFGEGSRLTVL.

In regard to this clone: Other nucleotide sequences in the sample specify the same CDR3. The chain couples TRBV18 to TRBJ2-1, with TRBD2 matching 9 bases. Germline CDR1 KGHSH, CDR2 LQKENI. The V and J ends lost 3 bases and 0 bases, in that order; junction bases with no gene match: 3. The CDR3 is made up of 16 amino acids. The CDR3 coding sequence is TGTGCCAGCTCACCGACTAGCGGAAGCTCCTACAATGAGCAGTTCTTC. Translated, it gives CASSPTSGSSYNEQFF. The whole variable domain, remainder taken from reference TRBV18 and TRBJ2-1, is NAGVMQNPRHLVRRRGQEARLRCSPMKGHSHVYWYRQLPEEGLKFMVYLQKENIIDESGMPKERFSAEFPKEGPSILRIQQVVRGDSAAYFCASSPTSGSSYNEQFFGPGTRLTVL.

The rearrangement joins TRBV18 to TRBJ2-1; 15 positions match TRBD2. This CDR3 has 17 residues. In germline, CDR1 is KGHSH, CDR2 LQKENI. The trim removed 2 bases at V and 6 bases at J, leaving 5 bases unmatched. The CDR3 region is CASSPRAGLAGGNEQFF. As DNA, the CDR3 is TGTGCCAGCTCACCAAGGGCGGGACTAGCGGGAGGCAATGAGCAGTTCTTC.

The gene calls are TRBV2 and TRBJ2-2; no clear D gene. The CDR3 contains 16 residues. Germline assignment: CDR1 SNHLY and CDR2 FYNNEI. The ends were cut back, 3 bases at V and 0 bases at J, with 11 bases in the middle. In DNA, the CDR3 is TGTGCCAGCAGTGATTATTATCGGACGAACACCGGGGAGCTGTTTTTT. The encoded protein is CASSDYYRTNTGELFF.

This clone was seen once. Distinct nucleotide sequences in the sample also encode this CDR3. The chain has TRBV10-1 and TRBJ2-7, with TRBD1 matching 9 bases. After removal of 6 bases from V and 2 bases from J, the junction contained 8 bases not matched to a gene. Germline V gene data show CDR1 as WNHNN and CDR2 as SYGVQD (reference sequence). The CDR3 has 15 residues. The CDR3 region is CASSDPGTGTYEQYF. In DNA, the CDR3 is TGCGCCAGCAGCGACCCCGGGACAGGGACCTACGAGCAGTACTTC.

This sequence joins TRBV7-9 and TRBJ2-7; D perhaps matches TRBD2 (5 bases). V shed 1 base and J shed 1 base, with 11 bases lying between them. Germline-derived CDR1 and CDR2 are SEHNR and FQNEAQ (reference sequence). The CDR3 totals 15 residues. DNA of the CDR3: TGTGCCAGCAGCTTAGGGGCGGGTTTGTCCTACGAGCAGTACTTC. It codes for CASSLGAGLSYEQYF. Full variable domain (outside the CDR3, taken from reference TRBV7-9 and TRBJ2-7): DTGVSQNPRHKITKRGQNVTFRCDPISEHNRLYWYRQTLGQGPEFLTYFQNEAQLEKSRLLSDRFSAERPKGSFSTLEIQRTEQGDSAMYLCASSLGAGLSYEQYFGPGTRLTVT.

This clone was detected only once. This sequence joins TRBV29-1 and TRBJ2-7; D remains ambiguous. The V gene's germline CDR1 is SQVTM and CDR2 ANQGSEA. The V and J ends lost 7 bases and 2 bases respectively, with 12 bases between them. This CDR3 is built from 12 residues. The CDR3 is CSAILGPYEQYF. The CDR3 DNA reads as TGCAGCGCAATCCTAGGCCCCTACGAGCAGTACTTC.

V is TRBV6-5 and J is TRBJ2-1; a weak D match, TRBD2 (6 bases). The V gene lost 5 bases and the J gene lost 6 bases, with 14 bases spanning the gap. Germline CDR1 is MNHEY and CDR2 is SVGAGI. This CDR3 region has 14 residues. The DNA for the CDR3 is TGTGCCAGCAGTCCGGGGGAATGGGGCAATGAGCAGTTCTTC. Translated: CASSPGEWGNEQFF.

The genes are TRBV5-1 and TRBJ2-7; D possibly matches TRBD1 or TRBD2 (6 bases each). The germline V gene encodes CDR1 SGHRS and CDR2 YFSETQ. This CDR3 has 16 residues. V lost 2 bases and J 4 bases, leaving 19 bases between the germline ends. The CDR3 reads CASSLQTSRGLYEQYF. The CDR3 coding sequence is TGCGCCAGCAGCTTACAAACTAGTCGGGGGCTATACGAGCAGTACTTC.

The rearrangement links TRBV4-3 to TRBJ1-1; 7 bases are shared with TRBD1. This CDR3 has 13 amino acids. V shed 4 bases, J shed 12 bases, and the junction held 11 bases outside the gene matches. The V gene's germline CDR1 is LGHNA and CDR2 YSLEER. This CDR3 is CASSRYGLTGSFF. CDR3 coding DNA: TGCGCCAGCAGCCGCTATGGGCTGACAGGGTCTTTCTTT.

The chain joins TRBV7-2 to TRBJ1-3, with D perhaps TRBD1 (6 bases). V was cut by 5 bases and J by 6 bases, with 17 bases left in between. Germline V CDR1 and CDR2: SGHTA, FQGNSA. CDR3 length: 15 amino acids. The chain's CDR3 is CASSPQPGHSNTIYF. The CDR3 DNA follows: TGTGCCAGCAGCCCACAACCGGGACATTCAAACACCATATATTTT.

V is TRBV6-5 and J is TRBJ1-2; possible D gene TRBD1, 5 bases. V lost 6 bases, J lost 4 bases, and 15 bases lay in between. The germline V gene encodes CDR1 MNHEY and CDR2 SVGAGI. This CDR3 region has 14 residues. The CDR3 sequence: CASSQTGTGYGYTF. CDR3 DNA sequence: TGTGCCAGCAGCCAAACCGGGACCGGCTATGGCTACACCTTC.

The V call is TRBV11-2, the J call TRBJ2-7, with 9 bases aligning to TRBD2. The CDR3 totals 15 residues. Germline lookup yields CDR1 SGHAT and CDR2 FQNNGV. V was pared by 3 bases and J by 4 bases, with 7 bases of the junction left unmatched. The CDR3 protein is CASSFGMTSGYEQYF. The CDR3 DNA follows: TGTGCCAGCAGCTTCGGAATGACTAGCGGATACGAGCAGTACTTC.

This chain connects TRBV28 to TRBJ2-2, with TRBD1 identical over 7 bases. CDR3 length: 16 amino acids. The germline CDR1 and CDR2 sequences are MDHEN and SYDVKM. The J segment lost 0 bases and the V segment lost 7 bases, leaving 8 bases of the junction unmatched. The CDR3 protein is CASIEVGTANTGELFF. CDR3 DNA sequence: TGTGCCAGCATTGAGGTCGGGACAGCGAACACCGGGGAGCTGTTTTTT. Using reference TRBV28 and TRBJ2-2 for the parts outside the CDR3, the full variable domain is DVKVTQSSRYLVKRTGEKVFLECVQDMDHENMFWYRQDPGLGLRLIYFSYDVKMKEKGDIPEGYSVSREKKERFSLILESASTNQTSMYLCASIEVGTANTGELFFGEGSRLTVL.

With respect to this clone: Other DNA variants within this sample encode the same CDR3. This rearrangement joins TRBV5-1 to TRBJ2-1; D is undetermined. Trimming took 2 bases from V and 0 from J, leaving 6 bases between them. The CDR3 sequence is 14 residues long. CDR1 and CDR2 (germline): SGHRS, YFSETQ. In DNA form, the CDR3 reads TGCGCCAGCAGCTTAGACTCCTCCTACAATGAGCAGTTCTTC. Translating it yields CASSLDSSYNEQFF.

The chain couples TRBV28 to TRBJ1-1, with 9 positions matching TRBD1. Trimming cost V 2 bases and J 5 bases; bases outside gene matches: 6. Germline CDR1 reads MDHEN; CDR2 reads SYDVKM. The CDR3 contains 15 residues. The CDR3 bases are TGTGCCAGCAGTTTAAAAGGGACAGGGTTTACTGAAGCTTTCTTT. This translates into CASSLKGTGFTEAFF.

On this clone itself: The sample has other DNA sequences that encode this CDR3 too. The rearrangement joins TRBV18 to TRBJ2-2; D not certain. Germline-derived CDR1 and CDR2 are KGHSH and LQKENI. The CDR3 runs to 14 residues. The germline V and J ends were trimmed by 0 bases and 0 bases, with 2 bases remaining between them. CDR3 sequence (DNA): TGTGCCAGCTCACCACCGTCGAACACCGGGGAGCTGTTTTTT. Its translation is CASSPPSNTGELFF. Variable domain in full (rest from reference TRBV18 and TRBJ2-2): NAGVMQNPRHLVRRRGQEARLRCSPMKGHSHVYWYRQLPEEGLKFMVYLQKENIIDESGMPKERFSAEFPKEGPSILRIQQVVRGDSAAYFCASSPPSNTGELFFGEGSRLTVL.

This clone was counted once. CDR3 DNA: TGTGCCAGCAGTTTAACCCAGGGTAAAGGGTACGAGCAGTACTTC. Translated, it gives CASSLTQGKGYEQYF. The gene calls are TRBV28 and TRBJ2-7; possibly TRBD1 for D (5 bases). This CDR3 spans 15 amino acids. Trimming took off 2 bases at V and 4 bases at J, with 15 bases between the two ends. Germline-derived CDR1 and CDR2 are MDHEN and SYDVKM.